The entry that follows covers one T cell receptor beta chain sequence. Its antigen is currently unknown. The data derive from a study of graft-versus-host responses after intestinal transplantation. Study information: Induction with anti-thymocyte globulin, then tacrolimus and steroids for around three years, was given to all recipients. Study-wide points: The marrow of recipients harbored GvH clones, and ileum or blood showed some of them first. Allograft clonal ratios (graft-versus-host to host-versus-graft) were high in patients who had graft-donor T cell macrochimerism.

The CDR3 is made up of 14 amino acids. Germline assignment: CDR1 MNHNY and CDR2 SVGAGI (reference sequence). Between the trimmed V and J ends, which lost 3 bases and 1 base, there was a span of 9 bases. Sequenced by immunoSEQ multiplex PCR; TCRdb stores in-frame clones only, minus some. This table has over 100,000 clones, 90% to 95% appearing once. This TCR was sampled from a human donor who was the organ donor for an intestinal transplant. Sequenced here: unstimulated CD8+ T cells sorted from spleen or lymph node cells, sampled before transplant. The rearrangement joins TRBV6-6 to TRBJ2-5; no clear D gene. In nucleotides, the CDR3 is TGTGCCAGCAGTTATCGGACGCCCCAAGAGACCCAGTACTTC. This encodes CASSYRTPQETQYF.